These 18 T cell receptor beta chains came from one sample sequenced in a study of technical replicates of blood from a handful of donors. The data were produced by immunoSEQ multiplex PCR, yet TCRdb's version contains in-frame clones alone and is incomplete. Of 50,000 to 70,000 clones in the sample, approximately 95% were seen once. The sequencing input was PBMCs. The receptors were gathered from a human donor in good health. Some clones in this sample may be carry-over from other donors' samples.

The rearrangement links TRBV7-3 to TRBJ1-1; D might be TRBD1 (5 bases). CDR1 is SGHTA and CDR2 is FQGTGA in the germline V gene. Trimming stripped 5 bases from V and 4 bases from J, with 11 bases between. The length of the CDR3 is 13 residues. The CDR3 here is CASSLDTTTEAFF. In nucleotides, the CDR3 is TGTGCCAGCAGCCTGGACACCACCACTGAAGCTTTCTTT.

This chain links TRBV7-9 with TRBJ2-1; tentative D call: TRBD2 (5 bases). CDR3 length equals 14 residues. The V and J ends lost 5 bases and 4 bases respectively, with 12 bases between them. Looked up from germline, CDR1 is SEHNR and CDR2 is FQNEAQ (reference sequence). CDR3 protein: CASSPYGIYNEQFF. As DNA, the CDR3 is TGTGCCAGCAGCCCGTACGGGATTTACAATGAGCAGTTCTTC.

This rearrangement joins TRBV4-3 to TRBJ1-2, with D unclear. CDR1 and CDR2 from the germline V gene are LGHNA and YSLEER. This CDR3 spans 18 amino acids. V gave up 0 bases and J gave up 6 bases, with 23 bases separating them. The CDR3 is CASSQDLRGRIWLDGYTF. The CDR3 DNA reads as TGCGCCAGCAGCCAAGATTTACGGGGTAGGATTTGGCTTGATGGCTACACCTTC.

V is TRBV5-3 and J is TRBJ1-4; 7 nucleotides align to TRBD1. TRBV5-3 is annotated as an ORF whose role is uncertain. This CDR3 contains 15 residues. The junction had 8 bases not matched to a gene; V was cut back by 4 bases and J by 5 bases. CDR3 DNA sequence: TGTGCCAGAAGCAAGCCAGGGGGACACAATGAAAAACTGTTTTTT. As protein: CARSKPGGHNEKLFF.

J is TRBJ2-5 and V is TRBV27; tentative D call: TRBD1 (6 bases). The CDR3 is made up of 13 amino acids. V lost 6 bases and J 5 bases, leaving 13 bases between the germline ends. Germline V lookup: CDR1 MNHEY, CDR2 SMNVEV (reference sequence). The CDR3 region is CASSRQAKETQYF. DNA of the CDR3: TGTGCCAGCAGCCGACAGGCCAAGGAGACCCAGTACTTC.

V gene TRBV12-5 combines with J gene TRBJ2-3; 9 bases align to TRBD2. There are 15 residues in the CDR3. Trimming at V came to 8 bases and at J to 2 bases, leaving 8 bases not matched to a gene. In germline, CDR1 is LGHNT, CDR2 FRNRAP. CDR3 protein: CASSGSSGATDTQYF. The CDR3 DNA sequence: TGTGCTAGTAGTGGGTCTAGCGGGGCCACAGATACGCAGTATTTT.

The CDR3 sequence is CSVGQGKAEAFF. The CDR3 bases are TGCAGCGTTGGCCAGGGGAAGGCTGAAGCTTTCTTT. The V call is TRBV29-1, the J call TRBJ1-1, with D maybe TRBD1 (6 bases). Trimming left V 4 bases short and J 6 bases short, with 12 bases between. The CDR3 contains 12 residues. The germline gives CDR1 SQVTM, CDR2 ANQGSEA.

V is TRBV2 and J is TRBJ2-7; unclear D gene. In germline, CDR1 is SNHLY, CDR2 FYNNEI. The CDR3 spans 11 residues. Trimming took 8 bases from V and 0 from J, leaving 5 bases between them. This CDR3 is CASGSSYEQYF. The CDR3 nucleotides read TGTGCCAGCGGTAGCTCCTACGAGCAGTACTTC.

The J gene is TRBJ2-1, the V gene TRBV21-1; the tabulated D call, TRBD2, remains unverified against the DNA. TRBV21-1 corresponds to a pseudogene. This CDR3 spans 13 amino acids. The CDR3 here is CASSKKDWNEQFF. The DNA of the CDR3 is TGTGCCAGCAGCAAAAAGGACTGGAATGAGCAGTTCTTC.

CDR3: CASSQDGGTVNSPLHF. The CDR3, as DNA: TGCGCCAGCAGCCAAGATGGGGGGACAGTTAATTCACCCCTCCACTTT. The J gene is TRBJ1-6, the V gene TRBV4-3; 7 nucleotides match TRBD1. Germline CDR1 LGHNA, CDR2 YSLEER. CDR3 length: 16 amino acids. V was pared by 0 bases and J by 6 bases, with 5 bases of the junction left unmatched.

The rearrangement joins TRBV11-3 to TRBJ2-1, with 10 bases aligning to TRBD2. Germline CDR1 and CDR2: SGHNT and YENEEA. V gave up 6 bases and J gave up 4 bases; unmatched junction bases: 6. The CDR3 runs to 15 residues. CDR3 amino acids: CASSPTSGVYNEQFF. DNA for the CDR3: TGTGCCAGCAGTCCAACTAGCGGGGTATACAATGAGCAGTTCTTC.

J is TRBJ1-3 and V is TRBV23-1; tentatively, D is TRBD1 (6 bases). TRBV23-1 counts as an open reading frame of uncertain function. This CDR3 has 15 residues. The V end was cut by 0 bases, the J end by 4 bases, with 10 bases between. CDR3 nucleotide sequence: TGCGCCAGCAGTCAATCGAGGGGGGGAGGAAACACCATATATTTT. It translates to CASSQSRGGGNTIYF.

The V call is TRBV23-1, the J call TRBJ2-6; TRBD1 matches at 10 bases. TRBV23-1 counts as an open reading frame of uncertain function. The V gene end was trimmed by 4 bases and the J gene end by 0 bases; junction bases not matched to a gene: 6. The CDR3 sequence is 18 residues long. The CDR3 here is CASSRGQGGCSGANVLTF. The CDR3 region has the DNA TGCGCCAGCAGTCGAGGACAGGGGGGCTGCTCTGGGGCCAACGTCCTGACTTTC.

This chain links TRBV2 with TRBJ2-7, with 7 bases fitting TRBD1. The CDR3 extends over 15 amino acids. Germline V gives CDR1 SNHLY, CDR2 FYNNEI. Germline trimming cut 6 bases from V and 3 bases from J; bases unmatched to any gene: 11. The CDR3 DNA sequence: TGTGCCAGCAGCCGCTTACAGGGGCAAAGCTACGAGCAGTACTTC. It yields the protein CASSRLQGQSYEQYF.

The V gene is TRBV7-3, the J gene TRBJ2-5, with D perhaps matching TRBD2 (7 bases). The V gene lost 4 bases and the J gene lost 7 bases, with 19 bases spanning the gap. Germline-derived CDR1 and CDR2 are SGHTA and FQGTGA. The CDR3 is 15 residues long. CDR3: CASSSGGPRTGTQYF. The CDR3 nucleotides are TGTGCCAGCAGCTCCGGGGGGCCCAGGACGGGGACCCAGTACTTC.

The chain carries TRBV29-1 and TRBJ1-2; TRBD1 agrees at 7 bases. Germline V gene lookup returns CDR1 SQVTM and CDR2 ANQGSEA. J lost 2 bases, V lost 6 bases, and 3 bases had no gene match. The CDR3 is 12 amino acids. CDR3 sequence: CSVKQGNYGYTF. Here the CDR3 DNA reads TGCAGCGTCAAACAGGGGAACTATGGCTACACCTTC.

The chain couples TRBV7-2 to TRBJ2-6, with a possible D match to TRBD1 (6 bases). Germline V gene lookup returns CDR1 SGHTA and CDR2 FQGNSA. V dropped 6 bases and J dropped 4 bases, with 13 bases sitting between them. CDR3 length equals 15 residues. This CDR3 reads CASRQGTTGANVLTF. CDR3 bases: TGTGCCAGCAGACAGGGAACCACCGGGGCCAACGTCCTGACTTTC. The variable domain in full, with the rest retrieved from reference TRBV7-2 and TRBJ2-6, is GAGVSQSPSNKVTEKGKDVELRCDPISGHTALYWYRQSLGQGLEFLIYFQGNSAPDKSGLPSDRFSAERTGGSVSTLTIQRTQQEDSAVYLCASRQGTTGANVLTFGAGSRLTVL.

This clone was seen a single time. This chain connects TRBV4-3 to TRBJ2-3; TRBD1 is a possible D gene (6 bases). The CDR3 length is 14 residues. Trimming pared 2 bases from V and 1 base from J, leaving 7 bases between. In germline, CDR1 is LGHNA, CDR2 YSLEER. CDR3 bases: TGCGCCAGCAGCCAAAGGACAGGCACAGATACGCAGTATTTT. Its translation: CASSQRTGTDTQYF.